This T cell receptor beta chain derives from a study of cytomegalovirus exposure and HLA in healthy donors. The CDR3 runs 14 residues. Trimming removed 3 bases from V and 6 bases from J; junction bases left unmatched: 3. Per the germline V gene, CDR1 is MDHEN and CDR2 is SYDVKM. 60 Vbeta and 13 Jbeta primers were used in PCR. Some clones are missing from TCRdb's copy, which holds only in-frame ones; the method was immunoSEQ multiplex PCR. In total, the table holds approximately 210,000 clones. Notes on this clone: The antigen remains unidentified.

The study's findings and limits: Across donors, sequencing depth was assumed by presence/absence analyses to be roughly uniform.

The chain uses TRBV28 and TRBJ1-4; 8 positions agree with TRBD1. The sequence was obtained from a woman aged 30 to 39 in good health and CMV-seropositive. Material for sequencing was PBMCs. The DNA of the CDR3 is TGTGCCAGCAGTTTGCCACAGGGGGATGAAAAACTGTTTTTT. Translating it yields CASSLPQGDEKLFF.